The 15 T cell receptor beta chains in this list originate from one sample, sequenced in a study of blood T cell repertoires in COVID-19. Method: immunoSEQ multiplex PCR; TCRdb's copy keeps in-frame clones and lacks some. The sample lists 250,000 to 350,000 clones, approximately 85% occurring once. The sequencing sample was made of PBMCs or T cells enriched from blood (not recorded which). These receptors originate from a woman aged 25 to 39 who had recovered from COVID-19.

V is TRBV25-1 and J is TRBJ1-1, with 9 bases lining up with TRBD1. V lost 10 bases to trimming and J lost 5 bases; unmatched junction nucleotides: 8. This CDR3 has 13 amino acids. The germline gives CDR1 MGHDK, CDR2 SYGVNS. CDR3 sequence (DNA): TGTGCCACCTCACAGGGGGCTTATACTGAAGCTTTCTTT. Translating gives CATSQGAYTEAFF.

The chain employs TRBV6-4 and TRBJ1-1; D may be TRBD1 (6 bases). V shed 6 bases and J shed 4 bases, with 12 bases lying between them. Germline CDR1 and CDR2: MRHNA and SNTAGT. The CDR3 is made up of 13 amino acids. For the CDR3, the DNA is TGTGCCAGCAGGCACAGGGACGGCACTGAAGCTTTCTTT. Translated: CASRHRDGTEAFF.

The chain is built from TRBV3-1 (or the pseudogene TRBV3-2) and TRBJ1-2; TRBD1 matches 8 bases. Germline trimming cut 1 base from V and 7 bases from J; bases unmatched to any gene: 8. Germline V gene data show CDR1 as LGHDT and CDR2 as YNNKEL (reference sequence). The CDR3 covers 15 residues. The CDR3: CASSQAGGIRSGYTF. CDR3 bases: TGTGCCAGCAGCCAAGCAGGGGGCATCCGAAGTGGCTACACCTTC.

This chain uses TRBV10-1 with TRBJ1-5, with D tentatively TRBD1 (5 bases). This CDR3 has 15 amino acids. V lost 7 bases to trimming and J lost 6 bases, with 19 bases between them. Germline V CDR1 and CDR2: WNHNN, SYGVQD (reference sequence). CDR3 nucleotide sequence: TGCGCCAGCATCTACCAGGGCTTCGGTCGTCAGCCCCAGCATTTT. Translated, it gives CASIYQGFGRQPQHF.

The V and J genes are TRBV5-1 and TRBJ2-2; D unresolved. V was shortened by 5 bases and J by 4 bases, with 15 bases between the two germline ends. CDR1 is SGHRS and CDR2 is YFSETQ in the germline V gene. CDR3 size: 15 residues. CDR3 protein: CASSLEDSSTGELFF. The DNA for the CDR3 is TGCGCCAGCAGTCTTGAAGACTCGTCCACCGGGGAGCTGTTTTTT.

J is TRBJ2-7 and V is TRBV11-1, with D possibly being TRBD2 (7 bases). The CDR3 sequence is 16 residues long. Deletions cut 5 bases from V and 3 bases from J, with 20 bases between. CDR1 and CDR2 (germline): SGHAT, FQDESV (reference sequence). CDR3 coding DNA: TGTGCCAGCAGCCCGAGCCGGGGGGCCCCGGTCTACGAGCAGTACTTC. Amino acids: CASSPSRGAPVYEQYF. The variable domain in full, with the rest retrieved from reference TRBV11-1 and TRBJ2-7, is EAEVAQSPRYKITEKSQAVAFWCDPISGHATLYWYRQILGQGPELLVQFQDESVVDDSQLPKDRFSAERLKGVDSTLKIQPAELGDSAMYLCASSPSRGAPVYEQYFGPGTRLTVT.

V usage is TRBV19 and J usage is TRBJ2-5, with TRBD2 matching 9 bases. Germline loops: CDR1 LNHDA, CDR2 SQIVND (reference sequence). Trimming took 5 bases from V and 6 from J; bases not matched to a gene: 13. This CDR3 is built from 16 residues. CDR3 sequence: CASSAGTSMFQQTQYF. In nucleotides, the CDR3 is TGTGCCAGTAGTGCGGGGACTAGCATGTTTCAACAGACCCAGTACTTC.

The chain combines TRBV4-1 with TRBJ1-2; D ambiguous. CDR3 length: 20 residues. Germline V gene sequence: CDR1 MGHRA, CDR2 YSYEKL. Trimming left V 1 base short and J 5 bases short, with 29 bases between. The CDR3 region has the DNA TGCGCCAGCAGCCAAGGTCCGTTACTTCCACCACCCACAAGGACTTATGGCTACACCTTC. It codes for CASSQGPLLPPPTRTYGYTF.

The CDR3 loop reads CASSQERQGGIYGYTF. The CDR3 bases are TGTGCCAGCAGCCAAGAACGACAGGGGGGAATTTATGGCTACACCTTC. J is TRBJ1-2 and V is TRBV4-2, with TRBD1 identical over 9 bases. With V trimmed by 0 bases and J by 5 bases, 7 bases remained unmatched. This CDR3 has 16 amino acids. CDR1 and CDR2 from the germline V gene are LGHNA and YNFKEQ.

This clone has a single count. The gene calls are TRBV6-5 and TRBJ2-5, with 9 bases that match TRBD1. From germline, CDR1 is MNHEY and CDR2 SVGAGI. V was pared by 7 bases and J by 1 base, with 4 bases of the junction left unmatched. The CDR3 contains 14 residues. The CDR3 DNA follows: TGTGCCAGCAAGCGACAGGGGGTCCAAGAGACCCAGTACTTC. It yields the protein CASKRQGVQETQYF.

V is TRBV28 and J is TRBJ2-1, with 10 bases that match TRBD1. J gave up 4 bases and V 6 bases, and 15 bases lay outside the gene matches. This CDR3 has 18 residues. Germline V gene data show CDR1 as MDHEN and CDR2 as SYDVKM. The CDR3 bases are TGTGCCAGCAGCCGCACCGAACGGACAGGGGGTCCATACAATGAGCAGTTCTTC. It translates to CASSRTERTGGPYNEQFF.

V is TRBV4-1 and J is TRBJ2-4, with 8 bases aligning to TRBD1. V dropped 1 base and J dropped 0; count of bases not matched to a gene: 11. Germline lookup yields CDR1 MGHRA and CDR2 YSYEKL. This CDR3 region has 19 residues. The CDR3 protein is CASSQAPTGVPLAKNIQYF. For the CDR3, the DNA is TGCGCCAGCAGCCAAGCCCCGACAGGGGTCCCCTTAGCCAAAAACATTCAGTACTTC.

The CDR3 loop is CARAVATNEKLFF. CDR3 coding DNA: TGTGCCAGGGCGGTGGCAACTAATGAAAAACTGTTTTTT. The chain joins TRBV2 to TRBJ1-4, with unresolved D. This CDR3 contains 13 residues. Germline CDR1 is SNHLY and CDR2 is FYNNEI. V was trimmed by 9 bases and J by 0 bases, leaving 8 bases between them.

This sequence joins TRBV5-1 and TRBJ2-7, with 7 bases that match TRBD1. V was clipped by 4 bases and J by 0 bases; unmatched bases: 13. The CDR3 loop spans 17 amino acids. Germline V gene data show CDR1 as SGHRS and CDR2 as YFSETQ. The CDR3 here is CASSPGTDSRTSYEQYF. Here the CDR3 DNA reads TGCGCCAGCAGCCCCGGGACAGATAGTCGCACCTCCTACGAGCAGTACTTC.

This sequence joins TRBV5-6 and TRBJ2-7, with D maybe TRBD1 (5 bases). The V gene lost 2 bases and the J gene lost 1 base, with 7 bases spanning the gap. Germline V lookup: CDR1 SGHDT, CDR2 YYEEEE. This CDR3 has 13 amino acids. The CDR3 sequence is CASSFKGSYEQYF. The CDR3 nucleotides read TGTGCCAGCAGCTTCAAGGGGTCCTACGAGCAGTACTTC.